There are a few counts of the clone carrying this TCR beta chain. The CDR3 runs to 11 residues. Looked up from germline, CDR1 is SQVTM and CDR2 is ANQGSEA. V was trimmed by 2 bases and J by 11 bases, leaving 12 bases between them. Treatment meaning: oral pan-JAK inhibitor, 5-10 mg twice daily. From alopecia areata patients, lesional scalp punch biopsies and peripheral blood were collected. This entry comes from a study of CD8+ T cells in alopecia areata. After isolation, RNA underwent reverse transcription to generate cDNA as the sequencing template. Repertoires were generated with immunoSEQ multiplex PCR, while TCRdb's copy carries only in-frame clones and drops some. The table has 150,000 to 200,000 clones, roughly 60% seen once.

This specimen was CD4+ T cells sorted from blood, taken at week 24, from a patient treated with tofacitinib. The receptor was isolated from a human donor with alopecia areata. The rearrangement uses TRBV29-1 and TRBJ1-1; D possibly corresponds to TRBD1 (6 bases). The CDR3 coding sequence is TGCAGCGTTGAAAATGGGGGCTACGCTTTCTTT. Translating it yields CSVENGGYAFF. Looking up the rest from reference TRBV29-1 and TRBJ1-1 gives the full variable domain: SAVISQKPSRDICQRGTSLTIQCQVDSQVTMMFWYRQQPGQSLTLIATANQGSEATYESGFVIDKFPISRPNLTFSTLTVSNMSPEDSSIYLCSVENGGYAFFGQGTRLTVV.